Below, one T cell receptor beta chain is given with its context. Its antigen is as yet unknown. The entry originates in a study of T cell repertoires in cytomegalovirus infection. Study at large: Recently identified HLA-C-restricted and well-studied HLA-B-restricted CMV epitopes were used. Indications of both CMV infection and matching HLA type were provided by public TCR beta signatures. Study observations and caveats: Carriage of CMV together with the relevant HLA was identifiable through cumulative public TCR beta family frequency. The ex vivo response was dominated by HLA-C-restricted CMV-specific TCR beta clonotypes.

Trimming removed 10 bases at V and 11 bases at J, with 20 bases between. CDR1 is LNHDA and CDR2 is SQIVND in the germline V gene (reference sequence). The CDR3 runs 12 residues. TCRdb re-called the reads through MiXCR, storing one row per CDR3 protein. The data contain 680,000 or so distinct CDR3 sequences, roughly a third of them singletons. The chain uses TRBV19 and TRBJ1-1; TRBD1 might be the D (6 bases). This TCR derives from a human donor in good health (CMV status not recorded). Some clones in this sample may be carry-over from other donors' samples. This material consisted of cultured PBMCs, taken from culture after CMV antigen stimulation. The CDR3 spells CATTLQGVGAFF. CDR3 DNA: TGTGCCACTACCCTACAGGGTGTGGGGGCTTTCTTT.